A single sample gave rise to the 30 T cell receptor beta chains below, sequenced in a study of blood T cell repertoires in COVID-19. Produced via immunoSEQ multiplex PCR; TCRdb's table is partial and in-frame only. The table has about 250,000 clones, about nine tenths seen once. Sequences were obtained from PBMCs or T cells enriched from blood (not recorded which). Receptor source: a man between 18 and 29 years old who had recovered from COVID-19.

The V call is TRBV10-1, the J call TRBJ1-5, with a weak D call TRBD1 (6 bases). There are 13 residues in the CDR3. Trimming stripped 6 bases from V and 5 bases from J, with 11 bases between. The germline V gene encodes CDR1 WNHNN and CDR2 SYGVQD (reference sequence). The CDR3: CASSLDSDQPQHF. The CDR3 bases are TGCGCCAGCAGCCTGGACAGTGATCAGCCCCAGCATTTT.

The J gene is TRBJ2-3, the V gene TRBV28; 10 nucleotides agree with TRBD1. The CDR3 consists of 15 residues. Trimming cost V 5 bases and J 2 bases; bases outside gene matches: 4. The V gene's germline CDR1 is MDHEN and CDR2 SYDVKM. The CDR3 region is CASSEGQGNTDTQYF. CDR3 DNA sequence: TGTGCCAGCAGTGAGGGACAGGGGAACACAGATACGCAGTATTTT.

This chain uses TRBV27 with TRBJ2-3, with 7 bases identical to TRBD2. This CDR3 has 16 residues. V trimming: 2 bases; J trimming: 0 bases; junction bases outside the gene matches: 5. Germline V gene data show CDR1 as MNHEY and CDR2 as SMNVEV (reference sequence). The CDR3 region is CASSLRSSGSTDTQYF. The CDR3, as DNA: TGTGCCAGCAGTTTACGTTCTAGCGGTAGCACAGATACGCAGTATTTT.

This clone was detected only a few times. The chain carries TRBV5-5 and TRBJ1-5; D might be TRBD1 (5 bases). The V gene lost 0 bases and the J gene lost 5 bases, with 12 bases spanning the gap. Germline V gives CDR1 SGHKS, CDR2 YYEKEE (reference sequence). The CDR3 sequence is 15 residues long. The CDR3: CASSLGRPGDQPQHF. For the CDR3, the DNA is TGTGCCAGCAGCTTGGGACGGCCGGGGGATCAGCCCCAGCATTTT.

The rearrangement uses TRBV20-1 and TRBJ2-1, with 11 bases fitting TRBD2. V lost 3 bases and J lost 3; bases outside the gene matches: 19. There are 20 residues in the CDR3. Germline lookup yields CDR1 DFQATT and CDR2 SNEGSKA (reference sequence). Here the CDR3 DNA reads TGCAGTGCTAGTGATCCCCTCCAACTTAGCGGGAGGGCCTTCTACAATGAGCAGTTCTTC. This translates into CSASDPLQLSGRAFYNEQFF.

V and J are TRBV4-2 and TRBJ2-5, with 9 bases fitting TRBD2. This CDR3 spans 16 amino acids. With V trimmed by 0 bases and J by 1 base, 3 bases remained unmatched. CDR1 is LGHNA, CDR2 YNFKEQ, per germline. CDR3 sequence: CASSQDGSGGQETQYF. CDR3 bases: TGTGCCAGCAGCCAAGATGGTAGCGGGGGCCAAGAGACCCAGTACTTC.

The V and J genes are TRBV7-8 and TRBJ1-1, with 7 nucleotides matching TRBD1. The CDR3 sequence is 14 residues long. V was clipped by 5 bases and J by 2 bases; unmatched bases: 5. Germline CDR1 SGHVS, CDR2 FQNEAQ. The CDR3 here is CASSRRDRNTEAFF. CDR3 sequence (DNA): TGTGCCAGCAGCCGGAGGGACAGAAACACTGAAGCTTTCTTT.

The rearrangement joins TRBV5-1 to TRBJ1-1; maybe TRBD1 (5 bases). Germline V gene data show CDR1 as SGHRS and CDR2 as YFSETQ. The CDR3 covers 12 residues. Trimming cost V 4 bases and J 8 bases, with 12 bases left between them. The CDR3 DNA is TGCGCCAGCAGCAATACGAGGACAGAAGCTTTCTTT. This encodes CASSNTRTEAFF.

The chain has TRBV18 and TRBJ2-2; a weak D match, TRBD2 (5 bases). Trimming removed 2 bases at V and 1 base at J, with 14 bases between. CDR1 and CDR2 from the germline V gene are KGHSH and LQKENI. This CDR3 spans 17 amino acids. CDR3: CASSPDRREMNTGELFF. The CDR3 DNA sequence: TGTGCCAGCTCACCAGACCGACGGGAAATGAACACCGGGGAGCTGTTTTTT.

This clone was counted between two and nine times. The V gene is TRBV7-3, the J gene TRBJ2-7; D possibly corresponds to TRBD2 (6 bases). Per germline, CDR1 SGHTA and CDR2 FQGTGA. Trimming removed 5 bases at V and 0 bases at J, with 14 bases between. CDR3 length: 15 amino acids. CDR3 amino acids: CASSPGLGSSYEQYF. As DNA, the CDR3 is TGTGCCAGCAGCCCGGGACTGGGGAGCTCCTACGAGCAGTACTTC.

The rearrangement links TRBV19 to TRBJ2-1; maybe TRBD1 (6 bases). The V gene lost 7 bases and the J gene lost 1 base, with 11 bases spanning the gap. The germline gives CDR1 LNHDA, CDR2 SQIVND (reference sequence). This CDR3 is built from 14 residues. CDR3 DNA sequence: TGTGCCAGTACACCGGGACAATCCTACAATGAGCAGTTCTTC. It specifies CASTPGQSYNEQFF. The entire variable domain, with the rest obtained from reference TRBV19 and TRBJ2-1, is as follows: DGGITQSPKYLFRKEGQNVTLSCEQNLNHDAMYWYRQDPGQGLRLIYYSQIVNDFQKGDIAEGYSVSREKKESFPLTVTSAQKNPTAFYLCASTPGQSYNEQFFGPGTRLTVL.

The chain recombines TRBV29-1 with TRBJ1-2, with D unclear. V was shortened by 6 bases and J by 0 bases, with 14 bases between the two germline ends. CDR3 length: 14 residues. The germline V gene has CDR1 SQVTM and CDR2 ANQGSEA. For the CDR3, the DNA is TGCAGCGTACCAGACACCGAAGCTAACTATGGCTACACCTTC. Translating it yields CSVPDTEANYGYTF.

The chain is built from TRBV30 and TRBJ1-2; D gene uncertain. Per germline, CDR1 GTSNPN and CDR2 SVGIG (reference sequence). The CDR3 spans 15 residues. The germline V and J ends were trimmed by 4 bases and 13 bases, with 28 bases remaining between them. Here the CDR3 reads CAWKNVLGGLGNCTF. The DNA of the CDR3 is TGTGCCTGGAAAAATGTGCTAGGTGGTCTGGGTAATTGCACCTTC.

J is TRBJ2-5 and V is TRBV7-9, with 9 bases matching TRBD2. Losses at the gene ends were 5 bases for V and 4 bases for J; bases not matched to a gene: 8. The CDR3 runs 15 residues. Germline V gives CDR1 SEHNR, CDR2 FQNEAQ (reference sequence). This CDR3 reads CASSPEGLAGETQYF. The CDR3 DNA follows: TGTGCCAGCAGCCCAGAGGGACTAGCAGGAGAGACCCAGTACTTC.

This chain links TRBV19 with TRBJ2-1; a weak D match, TRBD2 (6 bases). Germline V CDR1 and CDR2: LNHDA, SQIVND (reference sequence). V lost 3 bases and J lost 0, with 18 bases in between. This CDR3 region has 18 residues. The CDR3 spells CASSIGWRGRSSYNEQFF. The CDR3 nucleotides read TGTGCCAGTAGTATCGGGTGGCGGGGTAGGAGCTCCTACAATGAGCAGTTCTTC.

The chain recombines TRBV20-1 with TRBJ2-7, with D perhaps TRBD2 (5 bases). V lost 7 bases, J lost 5 bases, and 12 bases lay in between. Germline values: CDR1 DFQATT, CDR2 SNEGSKA (reference sequence). CDR3 length equals 11 residues. CDR3 sequence (DNA): TGCAGTGGGGAGAGGATGAACGAGCAGTACTTC. Protein sequence: CSGERMNEQYF.

This chain uses TRBV5-1 with TRBJ2-7, with 9 bases aligning to TRBD1. Germline-derived CDR1 and CDR2 are SGHRS and YFSETQ. The CDR3 contains 14 residues. The trim removed 6 bases at V and 3 bases at J, leaving 7 bases unmatched. The CDR3 nucleotides read TGCGCCAGCAACCCGGGACAGGGAAGCTACGAGCAGTACTTC. Translation gives CASNPGQGSYEQYF.

The chain joins TRBV7-8 to TRBJ2-1, with 9 bases matching TRBD2. Germline CDR1 reads SGHVS; CDR2 reads FQNEAQ. The CDR3 totals 16 residues. Germline trimming cut 1 base from V and 6 bases from J; bases unmatched to any gene: 7. The CDR3: CASSLGGGGASNEQFF. The CDR3 region has the DNA TGTGCCAGCAGCTTAGGCGGCGGGGGGGCTTCCAATGAGCAGTTCTTC.

V usage is TRBV3-1 (or the pseudogene TRBV3-2) and J usage is TRBJ2-5, with TRBD2 identical over 12 bases. Looked up from germline, CDR1 is LGHDT and CDR2 is YNNKEL (reference sequence). This CDR3 has 15 amino acids. J lost 6 bases, V lost 2 bases, and 4 bases had no gene match. DNA of the CDR3: TGTGCCAGCAGCCAAAGCACTAGCGGGGGGCAGACCCAGTACTTC. Its protein product is CASSQSTSGGQTQYF.

The V call is TRBV25-1, the J call TRBJ1-6, with 7 nucleotides matching TRBD1. Germline values: CDR1 MGHDK, CDR2 SYGVNS. The CDR3 is 15 residues long. Trimming took 6 bases from V and 7 from J; bases not matched to a gene: 9. Written as DNA, the CDR3 is TGTGCCAGCAGCCCTATTGACAGGGACAATTCACCCCTCCACTTT. Protein: CASSPIDRDNSPLHF.

The chain joins TRBV7-6 to TRBJ2-1; 8 nucleotides match TRBD1. V lost 5 bases, J lost 7 bases, and 7 bases stayed unmatched. This CDR3 comprises 14 residues. Per germline, CDR1 SGHVS and CDR2 FNYEAQ. The CDR3 DNA reads as TGTGCCAGCAGCCGGCAGGGGGCGCAGAATGAGCAGTTCTTC. Its translation: CASSRQGAQNEQFF.

The chain joins TRBV27 to TRBJ1-4; D possibly corresponds to TRBD1 (6 bases). This CDR3 has 14 amino acids. The germline V gene has CDR1 MNHEY and CDR2 SMNVEV (reference sequence). Between the trimmed V and J ends, which lost 4 bases and 0 bases, there was a span of 6 bases. The CDR3 sequence: CASSWTATNEKLFF. CDR3 coding DNA: TGTGCCAGCAGTTGGACAGCAACTAATGAAAAACTGTTTTTT. Full variable domain (missing parts from reference TRBV27 and TRBJ1-4): EAQVTQNPRYLITVTGKKLTVTCSQNMNHEYMSWYRQDPGLGLRQIYYSMNVEVTDKGDVPEGYKVSRKEKRNFPLILESPSPNQTSLYFCASSWTATNEKLFFGSGTQLSVL.

This chain joins TRBV4-1 and TRBJ2-1, with a weak D call TRBD2 (6 bases). This CDR3 contains 15 residues. The germline V and J ends were trimmed by 1 base and 5 bases, with 12 bases remaining between them. Germline-derived CDR1 and CDR2 are MGHRA and YSYEKL. In DNA, the CDR3 is TGCGCCAGCAGCCAAGGGGCGGGAATAAACAATGAGCAGTTCTTC. Translated, it gives CASSQGAGINNEQFF.

The chain recombines TRBV7-9 with TRBJ2-7; 9 bases align to TRBD1. After removal of 5 bases from V and 6 bases from J, the junction contained 17 bases not matched to a gene. The V gene's germline CDR1 is SEHNR and CDR2 FQNEAQ (reference sequence). This CDR3 comprises 17 residues. CDR3 sequence: CASSLHASPGTGIEQYF. The CDR3 coding sequence is TGTGCCAGCAGCCTGCACGCGAGTCCCGGGACAGGGATCGAGCAGTACTTC.

This clone appeared once. The rearrangement links TRBV3-1 (or the pseudogene TRBV3-2) to TRBJ2-2, with 7 nucleotides matching TRBD2. The CDR3 extends over 14 amino acids. V dropped 2 bases and J dropped 4; count of bases not matched to a gene: 1. Germline-derived CDR1 and CDR2 are LGHDT and YNNKEL (reference sequence). CDR3 protein: CASSQSGGTGELFF. The CDR3 nucleotides read TGTGCCAGCAGCCAATCGGGGGGCACCGGGGAGCTGTTTTTT.

The chain carries TRBV5-1 and TRBJ1-1; TRBD1 aligns across 9 bases. Per germline, CDR1 SGHRS and CDR2 YFSETQ. Trimming at V came to 4 bases and at J to 6 bases, leaving 10 bases not matched to a gene. This CDR3 is built from 15 residues. The CDR3 nucleotides are TGCGCCAGCAGCCCCGGGACAGGGTTTAGGGCTGAAGCTTTCTTT. This encodes CASSPGTGFRAEAFF.

The chain is built from TRBV3-1 (or the pseudogene TRBV3-2) and TRBJ1-1; tentative D call: TRBD1 (5 bases). The CDR3 covers 12 residues. Looked up from germline, CDR1 is LGHDT and CDR2 is YNNKEL (reference sequence). V lost 4 bases and J 4 bases, leaving 7 bases between the germline ends. This CDR3 is CASSRGATEAFF. The CDR3 bases are TGTGCCAGCAGCCGCGGGGCCACTGAAGCTTTCTTT.

The chain is built from TRBV12-3 or TRBV12-4 and TRBJ1-1, with D unclear. V was pared by 6 bases and J by 7 bases, with 12 bases between. This CDR3 is 12 amino acids long. In nucleotides, the CDR3 is TGTGCCAGCAGCTCCGGGTACCATGAAGCTTTCTTT. It translates to CASSSGYHEAFF.

J is TRBJ2-1 and V is TRBV28, with 7 bases identical to TRBD2. The CDR3 extends over 16 amino acids. Unmatched junction bases numbered 7, after V lost 1 base and J lost 4 bases. Germline CDR1 is MDHEN and CDR2 is SYDVKM. The CDR3 protein is CASSLSLASGYNEQFF. The CDR3 region has the DNA TGTGCCAGCAGTTTATCTTTAGCTAGCGGTTACAATGAGCAGTTCTTC. Full variable domain (outside the CDR3, taken from reference TRBV28 and TRBJ2-1): DVKVTQSSRYLVKRTGEKVFLECVQDMDHENMFWYRQDPGLGLRLIYFSYDVKMKEKGDIPEGYSVSREKKERFSLILESASTNQTSMYLCASSLSLASGYNEQFFGPGTRLTVL.

The chain uses TRBV19 and TRBJ1-2; D is ambiguous. Trimming cost V 5 bases and J 7 bases, with 14 bases left between them. The CDR3 totals 13 residues. The germline gives CDR1 LNHDA, CDR2 SQIVND (reference sequence). The CDR3 loop is CASSSTAGAGYTF. CDR3 DNA: TGTGCCAGTAGTTCTACCGCAGGTGCTGGCTACACCTTC.